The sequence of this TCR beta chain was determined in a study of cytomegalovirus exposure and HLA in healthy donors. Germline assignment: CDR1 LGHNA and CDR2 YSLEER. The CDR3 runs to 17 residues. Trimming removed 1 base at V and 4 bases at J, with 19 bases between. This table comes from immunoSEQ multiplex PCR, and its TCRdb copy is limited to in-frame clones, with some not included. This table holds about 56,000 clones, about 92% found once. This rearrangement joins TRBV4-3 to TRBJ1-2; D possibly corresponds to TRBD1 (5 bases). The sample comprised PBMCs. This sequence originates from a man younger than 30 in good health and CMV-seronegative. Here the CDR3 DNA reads TGCGCCAGCAGCCAAGCCCCTTCGGGGGGGGAATCCTATGGCTACACCTTC. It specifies CASSQAPSGGESYGYTF.